The rows below give T cell receptor beta chains drawn from one sample of a study of beta chain features in type 1 diabetes. TCRdb keeps only in-frame clones here, not all; method: immunoSEQ multiplex PCR. The table has 200,000 to 250,000 clones, approximately 10% seen once; the top ten hold approximately 1.4%. The sequenced sample was central memory CD4+ T cells from blood. The receptor set was obtained from a man between 18 and 35 years old in good health. Each CDR3 is given with its conserved first and last residue. Each record gives: clone size, J gene, D gene, V gene, CDR3 DNA, CDR3 protein. A D gene is named only where the DNA matches it firmly. Size values are once, few and many counts, or a class for expanded clones, and some rows have none.

>.|TRBJ2-1|TRBD1|TRBV27
TGTGCCAGCACCCCGGACAGGGTCGGCAATGAGCAGTTCTTC
CASTPDRVGNEQFF
>many|TRBJ1-1|.|TRBV14
TGTGCCAGCAGCCCCCGGGCAGGGGCTGAAGCTTTCTTT
CASSPRAGAEAFF
>.|TRBJ2-7|.|TRBV7-9
TGTGCCAGTAATACGGACAAGGATATAGGTGAGCAGTACTTC
CASNTDKDIGEQYF
>.|TRBJ2-5|.|TRBV5-4
TGTGCCAGCCGAATGGGAGCGGGCCATCAAGAGACCCAGTACTTC
CASRMGAGHQETQYF
>few|TRBJ2-7|.|TRBV6-1
TGTGCCAGCAGTGAACAGTACACGTTCTACGAGCAGTACTTC
CASSEQYTFYEQYF
>few|TRBJ2-2|TRBD1|TRBV6-5
TGTGCCAGCAGTTCCTACGGGACAGGGGACACCGGGGAGCTGTTTTTT
CASSSYGTGDTGELFF
>few|TRBJ2-7|.|TRBV7-9
TGTGCCAGCAGCTTTACAGGGATCTCCTACGAGCAGTACTTC
CASSFTGISYEQYF
>few|TRBJ2-7|.|TRBV18
TGTGCCAGCTCACCCGGTACGGGAGACTACGAGCAGTACTTC
CASSPGTGDYEQYF
>.|TRBJ1-1|.|TRBV7-9
TGTGCCAGCAGCTTCTCCGGGACTGCGGCTTTCTTT
CASSFSGTAAFF
>.|TRBJ2-7|.|TRBV18
TGTGCCAGCTCACCAAAGGCAGCCTCCTCCTACGAGCAGTACTTC
CASSPKAASSYEQYF
>many|TRBJ1-2|.|TRBV4-3
TGCGCCAGCAGCCGTGAGCTGACAGGCTGGTATGGCTACACCTTC
CASSRELTGWYGYTF
>few|TRBJ2-5|TRBD1|TRBV5-1
TGCGCCAGCAGCTCGACAGGGTGGGAGACCCAGTACTTC
CASSSTGWETQYF
>many|TRBJ2-3|.|TRBV2
TGTGCCAGCAGTGAGGGGCCTAGCGACACAGATACGCAGTATTTT
CASSEGPSDTDTQYF
>few|TRBJ2-5|.|TRBV6-6
TGTGCCAGCTCGGACAGAGGCTACCAAGAGACCCAGTACTTC
CASSDRGYQETQYF
>.|TRBJ1-4|.|TRBV25-1
TGTGCCAGCACGGCCGTCGGCGACGAAAAACTGTTTTTT
CASTAVGDEKLFF
>many|TRBJ2-3|TRBD1|TRBV29-1
TGCAGCGTTGAGGACAGGGGGCGCGGAGATACGCAGTATTTT
CSVEDRGRGDTQYF
>few|TRBJ1-1|.|TRBV6-6
TGTGCCAGCAGTCCCAAGAACACTGAAGCTTTCTTT
CASSPKNTEAFF
>few|TRBJ2-3|TRBD2|TRBV7-9
TGTGCCAGCAGCTCGGGGGGTAGTTTCACAGATACGCAGTATTTT
CASSSGGSFTDTQYF
>many|TRBJ2-7|.|TRBV7-9
TGTGCCAGCAGCTTAGCGCCGGGGGTGTCCTACGAGCAGTACTTC
CASSLAPGVSYEQYF
>many|TRBJ2-1|.|TRBV10-3
TGTGCCAGCAGTTACTCGGGTAGCCCCAATGAGCAGTTCTTC
CASSYSGSPNEQFF
>many|TRBJ1-2|.|TRBV9
TGTGCCAGCAGCGTAGATTTGGGCTATGGCTACACCTTC
CASSVDLGYGYTF
>.|TRBJ1-5|TRBD1|TRBV6-5
TGTGCCAGTGCACAGGGGTGGTATCAGCCCCAGCATTTT
CASAQGWYQPQHF
>.|TRBJ2-4|TRBD2|TRBV5-1
TGCGCCAGCAGCTTGGGACTAGCGTCCCCTCTAGCCAAAAACATTCAGTACTTC
CASSLGLASPLAKNIQYF
>.|TRBJ1-1|.|TRBV4-1
TGCGCCAGCAGCCATCGGGGGGGTGCCACTGAAGCTTTCTTT
CASSHRGGATEAFF
>.|TRBJ2-4|.|TRBV9
TGTGCCAGCAGCGCGGGGACTTGGGAGACCAAAAACATTCAGTACTTC
CASSAGTWETKNIQYF
>few|TRBJ1-3|.|TRBV9
TGTGCCAGCAGCGCGCAGAGCTCTGGAAACACCATATATTTT
CASSAQSSGNTIYF
>.|TRBJ2-3|.|TRBV5-1
TGCGCCAGCAGCTTGAGTTGGGGAAGCACAGATACGCAGTATTTT
CASSLSWGSTDTQYF
>.|TRBJ2-5|.|TRBV4-2
TGTGCCAGCAGCCAGGGACCCCAGGAGACCCAGTACTTC
CASSQGPQETQYF
>few|TRBJ2-3|.|TRBV7-2
TGTGCCAGCAGCTTGGTAGACACCCGAGGGGATACGCAGTATTTT
CASSLVDTRGDTQYF
>few|TRBJ1-4|.|TRBV7-2
TGTGCCAGCAGCCCGACCCTCGGGGGCGGAAATGAAAAACTGTTTTTT
CASSPTLGGGNEKLFF
>.|TRBJ2-7|TRBD2|TRBV9
TGTGCCAGCAGCGGGGGACTAGCGGATATCTACGAGCAGTACTTC
CASSGGLADIYEQYF
>few|TRBJ1-2|.|TRBV7-3
TGTGCCAGCAGCCCAGGAACTAACTATGGCTACACCTTC
CASSPGTNYGYTF
>.|TRBJ2-5|.|TRBV7-8
TGTGCCAGCAGCCCGTCGGACGGTGGGGAGACCCAGTACTTC
CASSPSDGGETQYF
>once|TRBJ2-3|TRBD1|TRBV5-1
TGCGCCAGCAGTCCGGGACAGGGGACAGATACGCAGTATTTT
CASSPGQGTDTQYF
>many|TRBJ2-3|.|TRBV14
TGTGCCAGCAGAGCCGGACCCACAGATACGCAGTATTTT
CASRAGPTDTQYF
>many|TRBJ1-5|.|TRBV30
TGTGCCTGGAGTGACGGCAATCAGCCCCAGCATTTT
CAWSDGNQPQHF
>.|TRBJ2-3|TRBD2|TRBV7-8
TGTGCCAGCAGCTTAAGGCTAGCGGGAGAGGCAGATACGCAGTATTTT
CASSLRLAGEADTQYF
>.|TRBJ2-7|TRBD2|TRBV7-6
TGTGCCAGCAGCTCGCTGCTAGCGGGAAGCGAGCAGTACTTC
CASSSLLAGSEQYF
>.|TRBJ2-3|TRBD2|TRBV4-2
TGTGCCAGCAGCCAAAGGGCTAGCGGTGACACAGATACGCAGTATTTT
CASSQRASGDTDTQYF
>.|TRBJ1-5|TRBD1|TRBV29-1
TGCAGCGTTGCGATGGGACAGGGGGGCCAGCCCCAGCATTTT
CSVAMGQGGQPQHF
>.|TRBJ2-6|TRBD1|TRBV4-3
TGCGCCAGCAGTCGGGACAGGCTAAGCTCTGGGGCCAACGTCCTGACTTTC
CASSRDRLSSGANVLTF
>many|TRBJ2-5|TRBD2|TRBV29-1
TGCAGCGTCCTTAGCGGGGAAGAGACCCAGTACTTC
CSVLSGEETQYF
>.|TRBJ2-7|.|TRBV7-2
TGTGCCAGCAGCTTAGAGGAGGGACTCTACGAGCAGTACTTC
CASSLEEGLYEQYF
>few|TRBJ2-1|TRBD2|TRBV29-1
TGCAGCGCAAGAACTAGCGGAGCCTACAATGAGCAGTTCTTC
CSARTSGAYNEQFF
>.|TRBJ2-7|.|TRBV19
TGTGCCAGTAGTATAGGTGGCAGTCTCGGGGAGCAGTACTTC
CASSIGGSLGEQYF
>few|TRBJ1-4|TRBD1|TRBV9
TGTGCCAGCAGTCCTGGACAGGCTTCAACTAATGAAAAACTGTTTTTT
CASSPGQASTNEKLFF
>.|TRBJ2-4|TRBD2|TRBV27
TGTGCCAGCAGTTTATCCCTAGCGGGAGGGACGAACATTCAGTACTTC
CASSLSLAGGTNIQYF
>.|TRBJ1-1|TRBD1|TRBV7-2
TGTGCCAGCAGCCTTGACAGGGCTGGGAGCACTGAAGCTTTCTTT
CASSLDRAGSTEAFF
>few|TRBJ2-5|.|TRBV5-4
TGTGCCAGCAGCTTGGACCAGCTACAAGAGACCCAGTACTTC
CASSLDQLQETQYF
>few|TRBJ2-1|TRBD2|TRBV19
TGTGCCAGTAGTTTTCGAGCGGGACGATACAATGAGCAGTTCTTC
CASSFRAGRYNEQFF
>.|TRBJ1-2|.|TRBV7-9
TGTGCCAGCAGCTTCCTGACAGGCTATGGCTACACCTTC
CASSFLTGYGYTF
>few|TRBJ2-1|.|TRBV19
TGTGCCAGTAGCATAACCGGGACCTGGCAGGGCAATGAGCAGTTCTTC
CASSITGTWQGNEQFF
>.|TRBJ2-1|.|TRBV4-3
TGCGCCAGCAGCCCCAACAGGGACTTCTACAATGAGCAGTTCTTC
CASSPNRDFYNEQFF